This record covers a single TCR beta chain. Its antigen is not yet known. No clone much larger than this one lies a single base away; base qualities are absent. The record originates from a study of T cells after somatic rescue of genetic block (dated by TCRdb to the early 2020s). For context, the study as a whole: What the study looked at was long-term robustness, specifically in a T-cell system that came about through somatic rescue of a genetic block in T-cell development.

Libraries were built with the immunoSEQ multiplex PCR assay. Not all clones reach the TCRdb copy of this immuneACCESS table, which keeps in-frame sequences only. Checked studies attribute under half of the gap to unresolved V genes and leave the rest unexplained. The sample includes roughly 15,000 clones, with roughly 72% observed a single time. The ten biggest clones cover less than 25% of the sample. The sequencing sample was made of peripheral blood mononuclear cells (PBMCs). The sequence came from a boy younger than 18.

The nucleotides are TGTGCCAGCAGCCGGGGGGCGGGTGAGCAGTTCTTC. Translated, this gives CASSRGAGEQFF. Recombination connected TRBV11-1 to TRBJ2-1; 7 matching bases give a weak D call of TRBD2. CDR1 is given as SGHAT and CDR2 as FQDESV, both from the germline V gene (reference sequence). V was cut back by 5 bases and J by 9 bases, leaving a gap of 11 bases between them. The CDR3 holds 12 amino acids from the cysteine to the phenylalanine. Only CDR3 DNA is held: 36 bases, read in frame from base 1.